This entry lists 29 T cell receptor beta chains sequenced from one sample in a study of cytomegalovirus exposure and HLA in healthy donors. A multiplex PCR was run with 60 Vbeta primers and 13 Jbeta primers. Method: immunoSEQ multiplex PCR; TCRdb's copy keeps in-frame clones and lacks some. The sample contains roughly 130,000 clones, under 90% of which appear only once. Sequencing was performed on PBMCs. The receptors come from a man aged 18 to 29 in good health and CMV-seronegative.

This rearrangement joins TRBV30 to TRBJ1-3, with D perhaps TRBD1 (5 bases). The germline V gene has CDR1 GTSNPN and CDR2 SVGIG (reference sequence). Trimming removed 0 bases at V and 2 bases at J, with 8 bases between. CDR3 length equals 14 residues. Written as DNA, the CDR3 is TGTGCCTGGAGTGTACAGGACCCTGGAAACACCATATATTTT. This sequence encodes CAWSVQDPGNTIYF.

The table lists this clone with a count of one. This sequence joins TRBV6-5 and TRBJ1-6; unclear D gene. The CDR3 covers 13 residues. Germline V gene data show CDR1 as MNHEY and CDR2 as SVGAGI. V gave up 5 bases and J gave up 7 bases, with 9 bases separating them. The CDR3 region has the DNA TGTGCCAGCAGTCCCGTAGCGAATTCACCCCTCCACTTT. It yields the protein CASSPVANSPLHF.

V and J are TRBV6-1 and TRBJ1-5; 10 positions agree with TRBD1. V lost 0 bases to trimming and J lost 4 bases; unmatched junction nucleotides: 12. Germline V CDR1 and CDR2: MNHNS, SASEGT. The CDR3 spans 19 residues. As DNA, the CDR3 is TGTGCCAGCAGTGAAGCGGGCTTGTATTGGGGACAGGGGAATCAGCCCCAGCATTTT. Amino acids: CASSEAGLYWGQGNQPQHF.

The chain joins TRBV21-1 to TRBJ2-1; TRBD2 is the table's D call, not checked against the DNA. TRBV21-1 is designated a pseudogene. The CDR3 consists of 14 residues. Written as DNA, the CDR3 is TGTGCCAGCAGCAAGAGCGGGGGGGCCGATGAGCAGTTCTTC. As protein: CASSKSGGADEQFF.

The V and J genes are TRBV7-9 and TRBJ1-6; D is uncertain. V shed 5 bases and J shed 9 bases, with 17 bases lying between them. The CDR3 consists of 15 residues. Germline CDR1 SEHNR, CDR2 FQNEAQ (reference sequence). In nucleotides, the CDR3 is TGTGCCAGCAGCCGCAACCCGGAGATGGGTTCACCCCTCCACTTT. It specifies CASSRNPEMGSPLHF.

The V and J genes are TRBV12-5 and TRBJ2-2, with 7 nucleotides matching TRBD2. V trimming: 0 bases; J trimming: 6 bases; junction bases outside the gene matches: 4. CDR1 LGHNT and CDR2 FRNRAP come from the germline V gene. The CDR3 loop spans 15 amino acids. As DNA, the CDR3 is TGTGCTAGTGGTTTGGTGGCTAGCGGCGCCGGGGAGCTGTTTTTT. This encodes CASGLVASGAGELFF.

This clone was seen a single time. The J gene is TRBJ1-1, the V gene TRBV27, with 7 bases matching TRBD1. Germline CDR1 MNHEY, CDR2 SMNVEV (reference sequence). This CDR3 is 17 amino acids long. J was trimmed by 3 bases and V by 6 bases; bases with no gene match: 16. The CDR3, as DNA: TGTGCCAGCAGGAAACTATACAGGGGAAAACGGTACACTGAAGCTTTCTTT. Protein product: CASRKLYRGKRYTEAFF.

The chain carries TRBV7-6 and TRBJ1-3, with D uncertain. The V and J ends lost 1 base and 1 base respectively, with 8 bases between them. The CDR3 is 15 amino acids. Germline V gene lookup returns CDR1 SGHVS and CDR2 FNYEAQ. The CDR3 loop reads CASSLVEWSGNTIYF. The CDR3, as DNA: TGTGCCAGCAGCTTAGTAGAGTGGTCTGGAAACACCATATATTTT.

The CDR3 reads CASSLVSRGADTQYF. CDR3 coding DNA: TGTGCCAGCAGCTTAGTTTCCAGGGGAGCAGATACGCAGTATTTT. The rearrangement links TRBV7-2 to TRBJ2-3; TRBD1 might be the D (6 bases). Germline-derived CDR1 and CDR2 are SGHTA and FQGNSA. The CDR3 contains 15 residues. Trimming stripped 1 base from V and 4 bases from J, with 12 bases between. Together with reference TRBV7-2 and TRBJ2-3, the CDR3 gives the full variable domain: GAGVSQSPSNKVTEKGKDVELRCDPISGHTALYWYRQSLGQGLEFLIYFQGNSAPDKSGLPSDRFSAERTGGSVSTLTIQRTQQEDSAVYLCASSLVSRGADTQYFGPGTRLTVL.

The V gene is TRBV27, the J gene TRBJ2-1, with D possibly being TRBD1 (5 bases). The CDR3 is 15 amino acids. V lost 7 bases and J 3 bases, leaving 16 bases between the germline ends. CDR1 is MNHEY and CDR2 is SMNVEV in the germline V gene (reference sequence). CDR3 protein: CASTDHRNYYNEQFF. The CDR3 DNA reads as TGTGCCAGCACCGATCACAGGAACTACTACAATGAGCAGTTCTTC.

This chain uses TRBV5-8 with TRBJ1-5; a possible D gene is TRBD1 (6 bases). CDR1 SGHTS and CDR2 YDEGEE come from the germline V gene. This CDR3 comprises 12 residues. Trimming pared 4 bases from V and 10 bases from J, leaving 12 bases between. This CDR3 reads CASSPGVGPQHF. The CDR3 DNA follows: TGTGCCAGCAGCCCAGGGGTAGGACCCCAGCATTTT.

The rearrangement uses TRBV6-6 and TRBJ1-5; D call uncertain. The CDR3 is 15 amino acids. CDR1 and CDR2 (germline): MNHNY, SVGAGI (reference sequence). The V gene lost 6 bases and the J gene lost 0 bases, with 12 bases spanning the gap. CDR3 DNA sequence: TGTGCCAGCAGCCTAGGAGGATATAGCAATCAGCCCCAGCATTTT. Its protein product is CASSLGGYSNQPQHF.

The table lists this clone with a few counts. V and J are TRBV11-2 and TRBJ1-4, with no clear D. The CDR3 covers 14 residues. The germline gives CDR1 SGHAT, CDR2 FQNNGV. V lost 1 base and J 6 bases, leaving 9 bases between the germline ends. The CDR3 is CASSLGQTYEKLFF. CDR3 sequence (DNA): TGTGCCAGCAGCTTAGGGCAGACATATGAAAAACTGTTTTTT.

The V and J genes are TRBV5-1 and TRBJ2-5; no clear D gene. The J call may be mistaken, given a closer DNA end match to TRBJ2-7. The germline CDR1 and CDR2 sequences are SGHRS and YFSETQ. This CDR3 contains 13 residues. DNA for the CDR3: TGCGCCAGCAGCTTGGCCATCTCCTACGAGCAGTACTTC. Residues: CASSLAISYEQYF.

V and J are TRBV10-3 and TRBJ2-5, with D unclear. The CDR3 has 15 amino acids. V was trimmed by 4 bases and J by 2 bases, leaving 14 bases between them. Per the germline V gene, CDR1 is ENHRY and CDR2 is SYGVKD. As DNA, the CDR3 is TGTGCCATCAGTGCTGGTAACCCGAGGCAAGAGACCCAGTACTTC. Amino acids: CAISAGNPRQETQYF.

The chain links TRBV7-8 to TRBJ1-5; D unclear. V lost 5 bases and J lost 0, with 11 bases in between. This CDR3 region has 15 residues. CDR1 and CDR2 (germline): SGHVS, FQNEAQ. CDR3 loop: CASSSGGSSNQPQHF. CDR3 DNA sequence: TGTGCCAGCAGCAGCGGCGGGAGTAGCAATCAGCCCCAGCATTTT.

The V and J genes are TRBV4-1 and TRBJ1-6; D is possibly TRBD1 (5 bases). V was pared by 1 base and J by 9 bases, with 7 bases between. CDR1 is MGHRA, CDR2 YSYEKL, per germline. This CDR3 has 13 amino acids. CDR3 sequence reads: CASSQGGGSPLHF. In nucleotides, the CDR3 is TGCGCCAGCAGCCAAGGGGGGGGTTCACCCCTCCACTTT.

The V and J genes are TRBV29-1 and TRBJ2-5, with TRBD1 matching over 7 bases. Germline CDR1 SQVTM, CDR2 ANQGSEA. V lost 4 bases and J lost 0; bases outside the gene matches: 11. The length of the CDR3 is 16 residues. CDR3 bases: TGCAGCGTTGTTCGGTTTACAGGGGAGAACCAAGAGACCCAGTACTTC. Translating gives CSVVRFTGENQETQYF.

This chain uses TRBV6-1 with TRBJ2-2; 9 bases are a match to TRBD2. The germline V gene encodes CDR1 MNHNS and CDR2 SASEGT. V lost 6 bases, J lost 3 bases, and 5 bases stayed unmatched. This CDR3 region has 15 residues. CDR3 residues: CASSATSGHTGELFF. CDR3 DNA sequence: TGTGCCAGCAGCGCGACTAGCGGACACACCGGGGAGCTGTTTTTT.

The chain combines TRBV6-6 with TRBJ2-7, with 10 positions matching TRBD2. CDR1 is MNHNY, CDR2 SVGAGI, per germline (reference sequence). J was trimmed by 5 bases and V by 8 bases; bases with no gene match: 9. This CDR3 is 14 amino acids long. The CDR3 protein is CASRVAGGDDEQYF. CDR3 sequence (DNA): TGTGCCAGCCGGGTAGCGGGGGGTGACGACGAGCAGTACTTC.

CDR3 protein: CASSFSRAGANVLTF. The CDR3, as DNA: TGTGCCAGCAGCTTTTCGAGGGCTGGGGCCAACGTCCTGACTTTC. The V call is TRBV7-8, the J call TRBJ2-6, with a possible D match to TRBD2 (5 bases). The CDR3 extends over 15 amino acids. Germline CDR1 reads SGHVS; CDR2 reads FQNEAQ. V was shortened by 3 bases and J by 2 bases, with 8 bases between the two germline ends.

V usage is TRBV4-1 and J usage is TRBJ1-1, with D possibly being TRBD1 (5 bases). This CDR3 is 14 amino acids long. Germline V gene data show CDR1 as MGHRA and CDR2 as YSYEKL. Trimming shortened V by 4 bases and J by 1 base, and 10 bases separated the two germline ends. This CDR3 is CASSLGLRNTEAFF. In DNA, the CDR3 is TGCGCCAGCAGCCTGGGACTCAGGAACACTGAAGCTTTCTTT.

The chain employs TRBV10-3 and TRBJ1-2; tentative D call: TRBD1 (6 bases). V lost 6 bases, J lost 5 bases, and 19 bases lay in between. Germline CDR1 reads ENHRY; CDR2 reads SYGVKD. The CDR3 contains 15 residues. The CDR3 nucleotides read TGTGCCATCAGCATACAGGGCACTACCCAATATGGCTACACCTTC. Translation gives CAISIQGTTQYGYTF.

The chain recombines TRBV7-9 with TRBJ2-5; 9 bases match TRBD1. The assigned J gene may be wrong: the sequence end matches TRBJ2-7 better. CDR1 SEHNR and CDR2 FQNEAQ come from the germline V gene (reference sequence). CDR3 length: 15 amino acids. The CDR3 bases are TGTGCCAGCAGCTCCTACAGGGGGCAGGCGTACGAGCAGTACTTC. Encoded protein: CASSSYRGQAYEQYF.

The J gene is TRBJ2-7, the V gene TRBV9, with 7 bases that match TRBD1. Trimming removed 4 bases from V and 0 bases from J; junction bases left unmatched: 10. The CDR3 covers 16 residues. Germline V gene lookup returns CDR1 SGDLS and CDR2 YYNGEE. The CDR3 nucleotides are TGTGCCAGCAGCCCTTCGGACAGGCCTAGCTCCTACGAGCAGTACTTC. It encodes CASSPSDRPSSYEQYF.

The chain recombines TRBV5-5 with TRBJ1-5; no firm D call. CDR1 and CDR2 from the germline V gene are SGHKS and YYEKEE (reference sequence). The ends were cut back, 0 bases at V and 2 bases at J, with 12 bases in the middle. The CDR3 has 16 residues. The CDR3 DNA reads TGTGCCAGCAGCTTGGGCGGCTCCGGAGGCAATCAGCCCCAGCATTTT. This sequence encodes CASSLGGSGGNQPQHF.

This chain connects TRBV7-9 to TRBJ1-4; D uncertain. Germline-derived CDR1 and CDR2 are SEHNR and FQNEAQ (reference sequence). V was clipped by 1 base and J by 14 bases, with 8 bases between them. The CDR3 covers 11 residues. CDR3 in DNA: TGTGCCAGCAGCTTAGGGAGAGGCCTGTTTTTT. It encodes CASSLGRGLFF. Filled out from reference TRBV7-9 and TRBJ1-4, the complete variable domain reads DTGVSQNPRHKITKRGQNVTFRCDPISEHNRLYWYRQTLGQGPEFLTYFQNEAQLEKSRLLSDRFSAERPKGSFSTLEIQRTEQGDSAMYLCASSLGRGLFFGSGTQLSVL.

V and J are TRBV9 and TRBJ1-1, with D unresolved. Germline V gene lookup returns CDR1 SGDLS and CDR2 YYNGEE. The CDR3 spans 14 residues. V was trimmed by 0 bases and J by 1 base, leaving 7 bases between them. The CDR3 here is CASSVGSRNTEAFF. The CDR3 coding sequence is TGTGCCAGCAGCGTAGGGAGCAGGAACACTGAAGCTTTCTTT.

This chain joins TRBV5-1 and TRBJ2-3, with 7 bases identical to TRBD1. From germline, CDR1 is SGHRS and CDR2 YFSETQ. V shed 4 bases and J 3 bases; nucleotides not matched to a gene: 8. The CDR3 covers 15 residues. The DNA for the CDR3 is TGCGCCAGCAGCGAACCTGGACAGGCAACAGATACGCAGTATTTT. This codes for CASSEPGQATDTQYF.